The rows below give T cell receptor beta chains drawn from one sample of a study of OX40 agonist ivuxolimab in advanced cancers. Profiling relied on immunoSEQ multiplex PCR, and the TCRdb table lists in-frame clones only, not all of them. The top ten hold roughly 8% of the sample, which has under 50,000 clones, 65% to 90% seen once. This specimen was CD4+ or CD8+ T cells sorted from blood, taken in a trial of the OX40 agonist ivuxolimab. The source is an adult with an advanced solid tumor such as melanoma, head and neck, liver or kidney cancer. Both conserved end residues are part of each CDR3. The order of the fields is V gene, D gene, J gene, CDR3 protein. The D gene is left open where the match is weak.

TRBV9	TRBD2	TRBJ2-3	CASSVSGSSDTQYF
TRBV19	NA	TRBJ1-1	CASSILGRNTEAFF
TRBV27	TRBD1	TRBJ2-2	CASSWGQGNTGELFF
TRBV9	TRBD1	TRBJ2-7	CASSPRGLIYEQYF
TRBV14	TRBD2	TRBJ2-5	CASSQDLAGLETQYF
TRBV7-2	TRBD1	TRBJ1-1	CASSLTGETQAFF
TRBV4-3	NA	TRBJ1-5	CASSQDLTFRNQPQHF
TRBV6-6	TRBD1	TRBJ2-5	CASSYSTGAQETQYF
TRBV27	TRBD2	TRBJ2-7	CASSSLAGVYEQYF
TRBV20-1	NA	TRBJ1-4	CSAKAASRLFF
TRBV29-1	NA	TRBJ2-5	CSVDRDSGTQYF
TRBV4-3	NA	TRBJ2-5	CASSQGGSQETQYF
TRBV7-9	NA	TRBJ1-2	CASSLEVTAGGYTF
TRBV18	NA	TRBJ1-2	CASSPPERGETGYTF
TRBV7-9	NA	TRBJ1-2	CASRRGSNGYGYTF
TRBV5-4	NA	TRBJ2-7	CASSRIGRDAYEQYF
TRBV5-1	NA	TRBJ2-2	CASSFDTPNTGELFF
TRBV4-1	NA	TRBJ1-5	CASSVHGAPNQPQHF
TRBV7-2	NA	TRBJ2-3	CASSLALEADTQYF
TRBV2	NA	TRBJ2-5	CASSPGEIVRTQYF
TRBV6-4	NA	TRBJ1-5	CASSGEPSQPQHF
TRBV7-8	NA	TRBJ1-4	CASSLAVPYQNEKLFF
TRBV5-6	NA	TRBJ1-3	CASSSQGSGNTIYF
TRBV10-3	NA	TRBJ1-2	CAISAGRTVLGYTF
TRBV7-8	TRBD1	TRBJ2-2	CASSRVQGRRTTGELFF
TRBV11-3	NA	TRBJ2-2	CASSRVSTGELFF
TRBV10-1	NA	TRBJ2-2	CASRISANTGELFF
TRBV19	TRBD2	TRBJ2-5	CASSGLAGELGAETQYF
TRBV12-5	NA	TRBJ1-1	CASGLVLGRNTEAFF
TRBV4-3	NA	TRBJ2-7	CASSQEVTRRSEQYF
TRBV5-6	NA	TRBJ1-4	CASHPATNEKLFF
TRBV28	NA	TRBJ2-1	CASSRPGGLDEQFF
TRBV4-1	NA	TRBJ1-5	CASSQESRDYSNQPQHF
TRBV5-6	NA	TRBJ2-1	CASSPWLLVSYNEQFF
TRBV6-5	TRBD2	TRBJ2-1	CASSLSAGGIDEQFF
TRBV7-9	TRBD2	TRBJ2-1	CASSSIAGGAYNEQFF
TRBV2	TRBD1	NA	CASSGTGGYGEQYF
TRBV6-5	NA	TRBJ1-6	CASSYSEGLYNSPLHF
TRBV7-9	NA	TRBJ2-1	CASTRGSYNEQFF
TRBV5-1	NA	TRBJ2-3	CASTPRGESRGRQYF
TRBV20-1	NA	TRBJ1-1	CSAIKNTEAFF
TRBV10-3	NA	TRBJ1-3	CAISQGGRSGNTIYF
TRBV9	NA	TRBJ1-1	CASSVAEGLEAFF
TRBV11-2	NA	TRBJ2-5	CASAGDYQETQYF
TRBV5-5	NA	TRBJ1-1	CASSLTGSGTEAFF
TRBV5-1	NA	TRBJ1-4	CASSRDHYSEKLFF
TRBV6-6	TRBD1	TRBJ1-2	CASSSGTERGYTF
TRBV19	NA	TRBJ2-1	CASSIVARGIAYNEQFF
TRBV18	NA	TRBJ1-2	CASSPPGSLRGYTF
TRBV5-1	NA	TRBJ2-1	CASSFYLAASSYNEQFF
TRBV21-1	NA	TRBJ2-7	CASTRGRVCYEQYF
TRBV4-1	NA	TRBJ1-5	CASSIGIATGPGGQPQHF
TRBV10-3	TRBD2	TRBJ2-5	CAIRSTSGQETQYF
TRBV16	NA	TRBJ1-2	CASSLLDTGLSGYTF
TRBV7-9	TRBD2	TRBJ2-3	CASSQSIAGDTDTQYF
TRBV2	NA	TRBJ1-1	CASRGGSQTEAFF
TRBV30	NA	TRBJ2-1	CAWSVVIASSSYNEQFF
TRBV5-1	NA	TRBJ2-3	CASQQGTSTDTQYF